Below are 9 T cell receptor beta chains sequenced from a single sample in a study of cytomegalovirus exposure and HLA in healthy donors. The primer mix had 60 Vbeta and 13 Jbeta primers. Using immunoSEQ multiplex PCR, the repertoire was profiled, and TCRdb retains in-frame clones only, with some absent. The sample holds 85,000 to 100,000 clones, around 77% seen once. The sequenced sample consisted of PBMCs. The receptors derive from a man aged 40-49 years in good health and CMV-seronegative.

This clone was seen just once. The chain couples TRBV19 to TRBJ2-1, with 11 bases lining up with TRBD2. CDR3 length: 16 residues. Trimming at V came to 4 bases and at J to 8 bases, leaving 10 bases not matched to a gene. Germline-derived CDR1 and CDR2 are LNHDA and SQIVND (reference sequence). The CDR3 DNA is TGTGCCAGTAGTAAACACCTAGCGGGAGGTGGGGATGAGCAGTTCTTC. Translation gives CASSKHLAGGGDEQFF.

V usage is TRBV2 and J usage is TRBJ2-3, with 11 positions matching TRBD1. The V segment lost 5 bases and the J segment 4 bases; nucleotides outside the gene matches: 2. This CDR3 is 14 amino acids long. Per the germline V gene, CDR1 is SNHLY and CDR2 is FYNNEI. The CDR3 DNA is TGTGCCAGCAGTAGGGACAGGGGGGCAGATACGCAGTATTTT. Its translation is CASSRDRGADTQYF.

CDR3 bases: TGCGCCAGCAGCTCAAACACAGGGAACACTGAAGCTTTCTTT. Protein sequence: CASSSNTGNTEAFF. V usage is TRBV5-1 and J usage is TRBJ1-1; TRBD1 is a possible D gene (5 bases). In germline, CDR1 is SGHRS, CDR2 YFSETQ. This CDR3 has 14 amino acids. The germline V and J ends were trimmed by 3 bases and 1 base, with 10 bases remaining between them. The variable domain in full, completed from reference TRBV5-1 and TRBJ1-1, reads KAGVTQTPRYLIKTRGQQVTLSCSPISGHRSVSWYQQTPGQGLQFLFEYFSETQRNKGNFPGRFSGRQFSNSRSEMNVSTLELGDSALYLCASSSNTGNTEAFFGQGTRLTVV.

The V gene is TRBV30, the J gene TRBJ1-1, with D perhaps matching TRBD1 (6 bases). Germline CDR1 GTSNPN, CDR2 SVGIG (reference sequence). The CDR3 spans 13 residues. The V gene lost 1 base and the J gene lost 3 bases, with 9 bases spanning the gap. The CDR3 nucleotides read TGTGCCTGGAGTGACGACAGGTACACTGAAGCTTTCTTT. Translated: CAWSDDRYTEAFF.

V and J are TRBV14 and TRBJ1-3, with D hard to call. Germline values: CDR1 SGHDN, CDR2 FVKESK. CDR3 length: 15 amino acids. Trimming removed 2 bases from V and 0 bases from J, with 8 bases in between. The CDR3 protein is CASSQKQSSGNTIYF. CDR3 nucleotides: TGTGCCAGCAGCCAAAAACAGAGCTCTGGAAACACCATATATTTT.

V usage is TRBV28 and J usage is TRBJ2-7, with 9 bases fitting TRBD1. The CDR3 is made up of 19 amino acids. J gave up 3 bases and V 3 bases, and 18 bases lay outside the gene matches. CDR1 MDHEN and CDR2 SYDVKM come from the germline V gene. CDR3 amino acids: CASSLSAFTGGVQFYEQYF. In nucleotides, the CDR3 is TGTGCCAGCAGTTTGTCAGCTTTTACAGGGGGCGTTCAATTCTACGAGCAGTACTTC.

The V gene is TRBV10-3, the J gene TRBJ2-6; TRBD1 matches at 9 bases. The CDR3 is made up of 19 amino acids. Germline CDR1 ENHRY, CDR2 SYGVKD. V lost 2 bases, J lost 1 base, and 9 bases stayed unmatched. The CDR3 loop is CAISERGQGVNSGANVLTF. The CDR3 DNA reads as TGTGCCATCAGTGAGCGGGGACAGGGTGTGAATTCTGGGGCCAACGTCCTGACTTTC.

This clone was seen more than once but under ten times. The chain links TRBV29-1 to TRBJ2-3; D gene ambiguous. This CDR3 region has 11 residues. Germline V lookup: CDR1 SQVTM, CDR2 ANQGSEA. Trimming left V 3 bases short and J 4 bases short, with 5 bases between. CDR3: CSVEYSDTQYF. The CDR3 DNA is TGCAGCGTTGAGTACTCAGATACGCAGTATTTT.

This clone has a single count. V is TRBV10-3 and J is TRBJ2-7; D gene unclear. CDR3 length equals 13 residues. V lost 2 bases, J lost 6 bases, and 11 bases lay in between. Germline V gives CDR1 ENHRY, CDR2 SYGVKD. The CDR3 DNA sequence: TGTGCCATCAGTGAGATTGGTGACATCGAGCAGTACTTC. It yields the protein CAISEIGDIEQYF.